A selection of T cell receptor beta chains follows, all from one sample in a study of T cell responses to AZD1222 COVID-19 vaccine. TCRdb keeps only in-frame clones here, not all; method: immunoSEQ multiplex PCR. In the table there are 65,000 to 80,000 clones, under 90% of which are singletons. Material: peripheral blood, obtained 28 days after the second AZD1222 dose. The origin of the receptors is an adult who received the AZD1222 COVID-19 vaccine. The CDR3 runs from the conserved cysteine through the conserved F or W. D genes are given only for firm matches. Size is omitted from some rows. Given values are once, few, many or a class for expanded clones.

v_call: TRBV9; clone_size: NA; d_call: NA; j_call: TRBJ2-1; cdr3_aa: CASSDRLKDNEQFF; cdr3_nt: TGTGCCAGCAGCGACCGGCTAAAGGACAATGAGCAGTTCTTC
v_call: TRBV10-1; clone_size: NA; d_call: NA; j_call: TRBJ2-5; cdr3_aa: CASSDPETQYF; cdr3_nt: TGCGCCAGCAGCGATCCAGAGACCCAGTACTTC
v_call: TRBV28; clone_size: NA; d_call: NA; j_call: TRBJ1-1; cdr3_aa: CASRRQLNTEAFF; cdr3_nt: TGTGCCAGCAGGAGACAGTTGAACACTGAAGCTTTCTTT
v_call: TRBV18; clone_size: once; d_call: TRBD1; j_call: TRBJ1-5; cdr3_aa: CASSPPRTGGNQPQHF; cdr3_nt: TGTGCCAGCTCACCTCCGAGGACAGGGGGCAATCAGCCCCAGCATTTT
v_call: TRBV7-9; clone_size: NA; d_call: NA; j_call: TRBJ2-7; cdr3_aa: CASSPAVPEGFFSYEQYF; cdr3_nt: TGTGCCAGCAGCCCTGCAGTGCCCGAGGGGTTTTTCTCCTACGAGCAGTACTTC
v_call: TRBV27; clone_size: NA; d_call: NA; j_call: TRBJ2-7; cdr3_aa: CASSSDPPGRWGSYEQYF; cdr3_nt: TGTGCCAGCAGTTCTGATCCCCCTGGGAGATGGGGCTCCTACGAGCAGTACTTC
v_call: TRBV19; clone_size: NA; d_call: TRBD1; j_call: TRBJ1-5; cdr3_aa: CASRPGQEPYSNQPQHF; cdr3_nt: TGTGCCAGTCGGCCGGGACAGGAGCCTTATAGCAATCAGCCCCAGCATTTT
v_call: TRBV19; clone_size: NA; d_call: NA; j_call: TRBJ1-3; cdr3_aa: CASSPPRQGPGNTIYF; cdr3_nt: TGTGCCAGTAGTCCCCCGCGGCAGGGACCAGGAAACACCATATATTTT
v_call: TRBV19; clone_size: medium-sized; d_call: TRBD1; j_call: TRBJ1-2; cdr3_aa: CASRSGQGRMDTF; cdr3_nt: TGTGCCAGTAGATCGGGACAGGGGAGGATGGACACCTTC
v_call: TRBV4-2; clone_size: NA; d_call: NA; j_call: TRBJ1-2; cdr3_aa: CASSQGPLNVNYGYTF; cdr3_nt: TGTGCCAGCAGCCAAGGGCCCCTAAATGTTAACTATGGCTACACCTTC
v_call: TRBV11-3; clone_size: NA; d_call: TRBD1; j_call: TRBJ2-3; cdr3_aa: CASSKVGDSRLTQYF; cdr3_nt: TGTGCCAGCAGCAAAGTGGGGGACAGCCGTCTGACGCAGTATTTT
v_call: TRBV11-2; clone_size: NA; d_call: TRBD1; j_call: TRBJ1-2; cdr3_aa: CASSSPRDSYGYGYTF; cdr3_nt: TGTGCCAGCAGCTCGCCCCGGGACAGTTATGGCTATGGCTACACCTTC
v_call: TRBV19; clone_size: NA; d_call: NA; j_call: TRBJ2-1; cdr3_aa: CASNRQGLSSYNEQFF; cdr3_nt: TGTGCCAGTAATCGTCAGGGGCTAAGCTCCTACAATGAGCAGTTCTTC
v_call: TRBV29-1; clone_size: once; d_call: TRBD2; j_call: TRBJ2-5; cdr3_aa: CSVQAGGGQETQYF; cdr3_nt: TGCAGCGTCCAAGCGGGAGGTGGCCAAGAGACCCAGTACTTC
v_call: TRBV7-3; clone_size: NA; d_call: TRBD2; j_call: TRBJ2-3; cdr3_aa: CASSPGLAASTDTQYF; cdr3_nt: TGTGCCAGCAGCCCGGGACTAGCGGCTAGCACAGATACGCAGTATTTT
v_call: TRBV5-1; clone_size: NA; d_call: NA; j_call: TRBJ1-4; cdr3_aa: CASSLEAGGEKLFF; cdr3_nt: TGCGCCAGCAGCTTGGAGGCGGGGGGTGAAAAACTGTTTTTT
v_call: TRBV18; clone_size: NA; d_call: TRBD2; j_call: TRBJ2-5; cdr3_aa: CASSPEGLVQETQYF; cdr3_nt: TGTGCCAGCTCGCCGGAGGGACTAGTACAAGAGACCCAGTACTTC
v_call: TRBV5-1; clone_size: once; d_call: TRBD2; j_call: TRBJ2-7; cdr3_aa: CASSFSGSNYEQYF; cdr3_nt: TGCGCCAGCAGCTTTAGCGGGAGTAACTACGAGCAGTACTTC
v_call: TRBV25-1; clone_size: NA; d_call: NA; j_call: TRBJ2-6; cdr3_aa: CASMTSTGSGANVLTF; cdr3_nt: TGTGCCAGCATGACTTCCACAGGGTCTGGGGCCAACGTCCTGACTTTC
v_call: TRBV7-2; clone_size: NA; d_call: TRBD2; j_call: TRBJ2-1; cdr3_aa: CASSLGTSGRSPYNEQFF; cdr3_nt: TGTGCCAGCAGCTTAGGGACTAGCGGGAGATCCCCCTACAATGAGCAGTTCTTC
v_call: TRBV19; clone_size: NA; d_call: NA; j_call: TRBJ2-7; cdr3_aa: CASSMRGSPYEQYF; cdr3_nt: TGTGCCAGTAGTATGCGGGGTTCGCCCTACGAGCAGTACTTC
v_call: TRBV15; clone_size: NA; d_call: NA; j_call: TRBJ1-5; cdr3_aa: CATSREPISNQPQHF; cdr3_nt: TGTGCCACCAGCAGAGAGCCGATTAGCAATCAGCCCCAGCATTTT
v_call: TRBV7-3; clone_size: NA; d_call: NA; j_call: TRBJ2-1; cdr3_aa: CASSSRSGNSYNEQFF; cdr3_nt: TGTGCCAGCAGCTCGAGGAGCGGTAATTCCTACAATGAGCAGTTCTTC
v_call: TRBV5-1; clone_size: NA; d_call: TRBD1; j_call: TRBJ2-5; cdr3_aa: CASSLNGQGAGETQYF; cdr3_nt: TGCGCCAGCAGCTTGAACGGACAGGGGGCTGGGGAGACCCAGTACTTC
v_call: TRBV7-2; clone_size: few; d_call: TRBD1; j_call: TRBJ1-2; cdr3_aa: CASSLVLGTGNVNGYTF; cdr3_nt: TGTGCCAGCAGCTTAGTCCTGGGGACAGGGAACGTTAATGGCTACACCTTC
v_call: TRBV15; clone_size: NA; d_call: NA; j_call: TRBJ1-4; cdr3_aa: CATSSLTRGENEKLFF; cdr3_nt: TGTGCCACCAGCTCCTTAACCCGGGGGGAAAATGAAAAACTGTTTTTT
v_call: TRBV21-1; clone_size: NA; d_call: NA; j_call: TRBJ1-2; cdr3_aa: CASNPRSIYGYTF; cdr3_nt: TGTGCCAGTAACCCTCGCTCGATCTATGGCTACACCTTC
v_call: TRBV2; clone_size: NA; d_call: NA; j_call: TRBJ1-3; cdr3_aa: CASSELGGSGNTIYF; cdr3_nt: TGTGCCAGCAGTGAATTGGGGGGCTCTGGAAACACCATATATTTT
v_call: TRBV7-3; clone_size: NA; d_call: NA; j_call: TRBJ2-7; cdr3_aa: CASSLIGGANYEQYF; cdr3_nt: TGTGCCAGCAGCTTAATTGGAGGGGCCAACTACGAGCAGTACTTC
v_call: TRBV5-5; clone_size: NA; d_call: NA; j_call: TRBJ1-1; cdr3_aa: CASSLLRQGTEAFF; cdr3_nt: TGTGCCAGCAGCTTGTTACGGCAGGGTACTGAAGCTTTCTTT
v_call: TRBV28; clone_size: NA; d_call: NA; j_call: TRBJ1-3; cdr3_aa: CASSPPGNTIYF; cdr3_nt: TGTGCCAGCAGCCCCCCGGGAAACACCATATATTTT
v_call: TRBV29-1; clone_size: NA; d_call: NA; j_call: TRBJ2-1; cdr3_aa: CSVEGLTSRNEQFF; cdr3_nt: TGCAGCGTTGAAGGGTTGACTAGTCGCAATGAGCAGTTCTTC
v_call: TRBV18; clone_size: NA; d_call: NA; j_call: TRBJ1-1; cdr3_aa: CASSPSRQTEAFF; cdr3_nt: TGTGCCAGCTCACCATCTCGACAGACTGAAGCTTTCTTT
v_call: TRBV19; clone_size: NA; d_call: NA; j_call: TRBJ1-4; cdr3_aa: CASSGWGEKLFF; cdr3_nt: TGTGCCAGTAGTGGGTGGGGAGAAAAACTGTTTTTT
v_call: TRBV13; clone_size: few; d_call: NA; j_call: TRBJ2-7; cdr3_aa: CASSQTGVYEQYF; cdr3_nt: TGTGCCAGCAGCCAGACAGGTGTCTACGAGCAGTACTTC
v_call: TRBV7-3; clone_size: NA; d_call: NA; j_call: TRBJ1-2; cdr3_aa: CASSPGPRLWSGYTF; cdr3_nt: TGTGCCAGCAGCCCGGGACCGCGTCTGTGGAGTGGCTACACCTTC
v_call: TRBV5-4; clone_size: NA; d_call: TRBD1; j_call: TRBJ1-6; cdr3_aa: CASSSDREASPLHF; cdr3_nt: TGTGCCAGCAGCTCGGACAGGGAGGCTTCACCCCTCCACTTT
v_call: TRBV18; clone_size: NA; d_call: NA; j_call: TRBJ2-2; cdr3_aa: CASSPPSIGTGELFF; cdr3_nt: TGTGCCAGCTCACCACCGAGTATAGGGACCGGGGAGCTGTTTTTT
v_call: TRBV15; clone_size: NA; d_call: TRBD1; j_call: TRBJ1-2; cdr3_aa: CATSIGGGFYGYTF; cdr3_nt: TGTGCCACCAGTATAGGAGGGGGCTTCTATGGCTACACCTTC
v_call: TRBV7-9; clone_size: NA; d_call: NA; j_call: TRBJ2-2; cdr3_aa: CASSPVGGRNTGELFF; cdr3_nt: TGTGCCAGCAGCCCCGTGGGGGGCCGTAACACCGGGGAGCTGTTTTTT
v_call: TRBV2; clone_size: NA; d_call: NA; j_call: TRBJ1-2; cdr3_aa: CASSFKGDYGYTF; cdr3_nt: TGTGCCAGCAGTTTTAAGGGGGACTATGGCTACACCTTC
v_call: TRBV10-3; clone_size: NA; d_call: NA; j_call: TRBJ1-1; cdr3_aa: CAIRGFGFDTEAFF; cdr3_nt: TGTGCCATCAGGGGGTTTGGGTTTGACACTGAAGCTTTCTTT
v_call: TRBV27; clone_size: NA; d_call: NA; j_call: TRBJ2-3; cdr3_aa: CASSIAGADTQYF; cdr3_nt: TGTGCCAGCAGTATTGCAGGGGCAGATACGCAGTATTTT
v_call: TRBV5-1; clone_size: NA; d_call: NA; j_call: TRBJ2-5; cdr3_aa: CASSLASRVEETQYF; cdr3_nt: TGCGCCAGCAGCTTGGCCTCCAGGGTGGAAGAGACCCAGTACTTC
v_call: TRBV5-1; clone_size: NA; d_call: TRBD1; j_call: TRBJ1-2; cdr3_aa: CASSPRGQGGVYGYTF; cdr3_nt: TGCGCCAGCAGCCCAAGGGGACAGGGAGGCGTCTATGGCTACACCTTC
v_call: TRBV28; clone_size: NA; d_call: NA; j_call: TRBJ2-2; cdr3_aa: CASNSGPTGELFF; cdr3_nt: TGTGCCAGCAACTCCGGGCCCACCGGGGAGCTGTTTTTT
v_call: TRBV3-1/TRBV3-2; clone_size: NA; d_call: NA; j_call: TRBJ2-3; cdr3_aa: CASSQEGSGTDTQYF; cdr3_nt: TGTGCCAGCAGCCAAGAAGGGTCGGGCACAGATACGCAGTATTTT
v_call: TRBV28; clone_size: NA; d_call: NA; j_call: TRBJ1-2; cdr3_aa: CASSLGGGDGYTF; cdr3_nt: TGTGCCAGCAGTTTGGGGGGCGGGGATGGCTACACCTTC
v_call: TRBV15; clone_size: NA; d_call: TRBD2; j_call: TRBJ2-1; cdr3_aa: CATSRGGTRSEQFF; cdr3_nt: TGTGCCACCAGCAGAGGCGGGACTAGATCTGAGCAGTTCTTC
v_call: TRBV5-1; clone_size: NA; d_call: NA; j_call: TRBJ1-1; cdr3_aa: CASSLLMRGDTEAFF; cdr3_nt: TGCGCCAGCAGCTTGTTGATGCGGGGGGACACTGAAGCTTTCTTT
v_call: TRBV2; clone_size: NA; d_call: NA; j_call: TRBJ2-1; cdr3_aa: CASSEGRYNEQFF; cdr3_nt: TGTGCCAGCAGTGAAGGGAGGTACAATGAGCAGTTCTTC
v_call: TRBV9; clone_size: NA; d_call: NA; j_call: TRBJ1-1; cdr3_aa: CASSVTTEMNTEAFF; cdr3_nt: TGTGCCAGCAGCGTCACGACAGAAATGAACACTGAAGCTTTCTTT
v_call: TRBV7-8; clone_size: once; d_call: TRBD2; j_call: TRBJ2-7; cdr3_aa: CASSLGVGRGYEQYF; cdr3_nt: TGTGCCAGCAGCTTAGGGGTAGGGAGGGGCTACGAGCAGTACTTC
v_call: TRBV7-8; clone_size: NA; d_call: TRBD1; j_call: TRBJ1-5; cdr3_aa: CASSPTWGQGGNQPQHF; cdr3_nt: TGTGCCAGCAGCCCCACCTGGGGGCAGGGGGGGAATCAGCCCCAGCATTTT
v_call: TRBV5-1; clone_size: NA; d_call: TRBD1; j_call: TRBJ2-1; cdr3_aa: CASSLAGTGEFF; cdr3_nt: TGCGCCAGCAGCTTGGCCGGGACAGGGGAGTTCTTC
v_call: TRBV6-2/TRBV6-3; clone_size: few; d_call: NA; j_call: TRBJ1-1; cdr3_aa: CASSEGHLMNTEAFF; cdr3_nt: TGTGCCAGCAGTGAGGGACACCTCATGAACACTGAAGCTTTCTTT
v_call: TRBV10-3; clone_size: NA; d_call: NA; j_call: TRBJ2-3; cdr3_aa: CAIRRDTDTQYF; cdr3_nt: TGTGCCATCAGGCGGGACACAGATACGCAGTATTTT
v_call: TRBV15; clone_size: NA; d_call: NA; j_call: TRBJ1-2; cdr3_aa: CATSRDRGAYGYTF; cdr3_nt: TGTGCCACCAGCAGAGATCGGGGGGCATATGGCTACACCTTC